The rows below give T cell receptor beta chains drawn from one sample of a study of neoadjuvant nivolumab and ipilimumab in lung cancer. The table came from immunoSEQ multiplex PCR; TCRdb's copy has only in-frame clones and leaves some out. The sample lists some 13,000 clones, about 94% occurring once. The sequencing used peripheral blood, collected after neoadjuvant nivolumab, alone or with ipilimumab, at or shortly before surgery. Source of these receptors: an adult with non-small cell lung cancer. The CDR3 runs from the conserved cysteine through the conserved F or W. Each record gives: V gene, clone size, D gene, CDR3 length, J gene, CDR3 protein, CDR3 DNA. D genes are given only for firm matches. For some rows the clone size is stated as once, few or many, or as a class when expanded; others skip it.

v_gene: TRBV10-3; abundance: once; d_gene: .; len: 15; j_gene: TRBJ2-7; CDR3aa: CAISESLDSFYEQYF; CDR3nt: TGTGCCATCAGTGAGTCTTTGGACAGCTTCTACGAGCAGTACTTC
v_gene: TRBV7-8; abundance: .; d_gene: .; len: 16; j_gene: TRBJ2-3; CDR3aa: CASSLRRQSTTDTQYF; CDR3nt: TGTGCCAGCAGCTTACGGCGGCAGAGCACGACAGATACGCAGTATTTT
v_gene: TRBV28; abundance: .; d_gene: .; len: 15; j_gene: TRBJ2-7; CDR3aa: CASSLGGRISYEQYF; CDR3nt: TGTGCCAGCAGTTTAGGCGGACGGATCTCCTACGAGCAGTACTTC
v_gene: TRBV5-1; abundance: .; d_gene: .; len: 15; j_gene: TRBJ2-1; CDR3aa: CASSHPEGAYNEQFF; CDR3nt: TGCGCCAGCAGCCACCCGGAGGGGGCCTACAATGAGCAGTTCTTC
v_gene: TRBV6-1; abundance: .; d_gene: TRBD2; len: 15; j_gene: TRBJ2-5; CDR3aa: CASSEGDYSKETQYF; CDR3nt: TGTGCCAGCAGTGAAGGGGACTATTCTAAAGAGACCCAGTACTTC
v_gene: TRBV10-2; abundance: .; d_gene: TRBD1; len: 15; j_gene: TRBJ2-7; CDR3aa: CASSVGGQGPYEQYF; CDR3nt: TGCGCCAGCAGTGTTGGGGGACAGGGTCCCTACGAGCAGTACTTC
v_gene: TRBV5-4; abundance: .; d_gene: TRBD2; len: 16; j_gene: TRBJ2-5; CDR3aa: CASSPGLAGVQETQYF; CDR3nt: TGTGCCAGCAGCCCCGGACTAGCGGGAGTACAAGAGACCCAGTACTTC
v_gene: TRBV9; abundance: .; d_gene: .; len: 10; j_gene: TRBJ2-7; CDR3aa: CASRSYEQYF; CDR3nt: TGTGCCAGCAGGAGCTACGAGCAGTACTTC
v_gene: TRBV5-4; abundance: .; d_gene: .; len: 16; j_gene: TRBJ2-4; CDR3aa: CASSLVVSGPQNIQYF; CDR3nt: TGTGCCAGCAGCTTGGTCGTTAGCGGACCTCAAAACATTCAGTACTTC
v_gene: TRBV27; abundance: .; d_gene: .; len: 15; j_gene: TRBJ2-7; CDR3aa: CASSLSIGRTYEQYF; CDR3nt: TGTGCCAGCAGTTTATCGATTGGTAGAACCTACGAGCAGTACTTC
v_gene: TRBV27; abundance: .; d_gene: .; len: 11; j_gene: TRBJ2-1; CDR3aa: CASSNYNEQFF; CDR3nt: TGTGCCAGCAGTAACTACAATGAGCAGTTCTTC
v_gene: TRBV2; abundance: .; d_gene: .; len: 14; j_gene: TRBJ1-1; CDR3aa: CASIPQVGGTEAFF; CDR3nt: TGTGCCAGCATTCCTCAGGTGGGGGGCACTGAAGCTTTCTTT
v_gene: TRBV30; abundance: .; d_gene: TRBD1; len: 15; j_gene: TRBJ2-2; CDR3aa: CAWKGQGAFYGELFF; CDR3nt: TGTGCCTGGAAAGGACAGGGGGCGTTTTACGGGGAGCTGTTTTTT
v_gene: TRBV29-1; abundance: .; d_gene: TRBD2; len: 14; j_gene: TRBJ2-7; CDR3aa: CSVETGLAVYEQYF; CDR3nt: TGCAGCGTTGAGACAGGACTAGCGGTCTACGAGCAGTACTTC
v_gene: TRBV4-3; abundance: .; d_gene: .; len: 14; j_gene: TRBJ2-7; CDR3aa: CASSQAAGRDEQYF; CDR3nt: TGCGCCAGCAGCCAAGCCGCGGGACGGGACGAGCAGTACTTC
v_gene: TRBV9; abundance: .; d_gene: .; len: 13; j_gene: TRBJ1-2; CDR3aa: CASTVGGSYGYTF; CDR3nt: TGTGCCAGCACCGTCGGGGGGAGCTATGGCTACACCTTC
v_gene: TRBV6-4; abundance: .; d_gene: .; len: 14; j_gene: TRBJ1-1; CDR3aa: CASKGEALNTEAFF; CDR3nt: TGTGCCAGCAAGGGGGAGGCCCTGAACACTGAAGCTTTCTTT
v_gene: TRBV6-1; abundance: .; d_gene: .; len: 18; j_gene: TRBJ1-1; CDR3aa: CASSERGASSYMNTEAFF; CDR3nt: TGTGCCAGCAGTGAAAGGGGGGCCAGCTCTTACATGAACACTGAAGCTTTCTTT
v_gene: TRBV9; abundance: .; d_gene: .; len: 15; j_gene: TRBJ2-1; CDR3aa: CASREMDGGYNEQFF; CDR3nt: TGTGCCAGCAGGGAGATGGACGGAGGTTACAATGAGCAGTTCTTC
v_gene: TRBV18; abundance: .; d_gene: TRBD2; len: 20; j_gene: TRBJ2-7; CDR3aa: CASSLRDRTMPGTSGNEQYF; CDR3nt: TGTGCCAGCTCACTTAGGGACAGGACCATGCCCGGGACTAGCGGGAACGAGCAGTACTTC
v_gene: TRBV2; abundance: .; d_gene: .; len: 11; j_gene: TRBJ2-7; CDR3aa: CASRAGGEQYF; CDR3nt: TGTGCCAGCAGGGCAGGGGGGGAGCAGTACTTC
v_gene: TRBV6-5; abundance: .; d_gene: TRBD2; len: 15; j_gene: TRBJ2-7; CDR3aa: CASSYSSLAAYEQYF; CDR3nt: TGTGCCAGCAGTTACTCGAGTCTAGCGGCCTACGAGCAGTACTTC
v_gene: TRBV7-9; abundance: .; d_gene: TRBD2; len: 15; j_gene: TRBJ2-5; CDR3aa: CASSLLAGAQETQYF; CDR3nt: TGTGCCAGCAGCCTCCTAGCGGGAGCCCAAGAGACCCAGTACTTC
v_gene: TRBV5-1; abundance: .; d_gene: TRBD1; len: 15; j_gene: TRBJ2-2; CDR3aa: CASSPGQPNTGELFF; CDR3nt: TGCGCCAGCAGCCCGGGACAGCCGAACACCGGGGAGCTGTTTTTT
v_gene: TRBV9; abundance: .; d_gene: TRBD1; len: 17; j_gene: TRBJ2-3; CDR3aa: CASSKRQGAEGTDTQYF; CDR3nt: TGTGCCAGCAGCAAACGACAGGGGGCAGAGGGGACAGATACGCAGTATTTT
v_gene: TRBV27; abundance: once; d_gene: .; len: 14; j_gene: TRBJ2-7; CDR3aa: CASSLGQGSNEQYF; CDR3nt: TGTGCCAGCAGCTTGGGGCAGGGGTCTAACGAGCAGTACTTC
v_gene: TRBV5-6; abundance: .; d_gene: .; len: 16; j_gene: TRBJ2-2; CDR3aa: CASSLAPGEMGGELFF; CDR3nt: TGTGCCAGCAGCTTGGCCCCCGGGGAGATGGGCGGGGAGCTGTTTTTT
v_gene: TRBV19; abundance: .; d_gene: TRBD2; len: 16; j_gene: TRBJ2-3; CDR3aa: CASNRGAGERTDTQYF; CDR3nt: TGTGCCAGTAACAGAGGGGCGGGAGAGCGAACAGATACGCAGTATTTT
v_gene: TRBV6-4; abundance: .; d_gene: .; len: 19; j_gene: TRBJ1-4; CDR3aa: CASSDSIRVFSVNNEKLFF; CDR3nt: TGTGCCAGCAGTGACTCGATTCGGGTTTTTAGCGTAAATAATGAAAAACTGTTTTTT
v_gene: TRBV5-4; abundance: .; d_gene: TRBD1; len: 16; j_gene: TRBJ2-5; CDR3aa: CASSLEQGEHQETQYF; CDR3nt: TGTGCCAGCAGCTTGGAACAGGGGGAGCATCAAGAGACCCAGTACTTC
v_gene: TRBV5-1; abundance: .; d_gene: .; len: 12; j_gene: TRBJ2-3; CDR3aa: CASSLSTDTQYF; CDR3nt: TGCGCCAGCAGCTTGAGCACAGATACGCAGTATTTT
v_gene: TRBV7-9; abundance: .; d_gene: .; len: 12; j_gene: TRBJ1-5; CDR3aa: CASSLGSRPQHF; CDR3nt: TGTGCCAGCAGCTTAGGGTCACGGCCCCAGCATTTT
v_gene: TRBV29-1; abundance: once; d_gene: TRBD2; len: 12; j_gene: TRBJ2-7; CDR3aa: CSVESGGYEQYF; CDR3nt: TGCAGCGTTGAGAGCGGGGGGTACGAGCAGTACTTC
v_gene: TRBV2; abundance: .; d_gene: .; len: 17; j_gene: TRBJ1-1; CDR3aa: CASSEKGMLFTNTEAFF; CDR3nt: TGTGCCAGCAGTGAAAAAGGGATGCTATTTACGAACACTGAAGCTTTCTTT
v_gene: TRBV25-1; abundance: .; d_gene: .; len: 14; j_gene: TRBJ2-5; CDR3aa: CASSGSFEGETQYF; CDR3nt: TGTGCCAGCAGTGGTTCTTTCGAGGGCGAGACCCAGTACTTC
v_gene: TRBV5-5; abundance: .; d_gene: .; len: 13; j_gene: TRBJ2-7; CDR3aa: CASSLVAGFEAYF; CDR3nt: TGTGCCAGCAGCTTGGTGGCGGGTTTCGAGGCGTACTTC
v_gene: TRBV4-2; abundance: .; d_gene: .; len: 15; j_gene: TRBJ2-7; CDR3aa: CASSPSRLRSYEQYF; CDR3nt: TGTGCCAGCAGCCCTTCTCGCCTTAGGTCCTACGAGCAGTACTTC
v_gene: TRBV7-2; abundance: .; d_gene: .; len: 12; j_gene: TRBJ1-5; CDR3aa: CASSRSGQPQHF; CDR3nt: TGTGCCAGCAGCCGCTCAGGGCAGCCCCAGCATTTT
v_gene: TRBV7-8; abundance: .; d_gene: .; len: 12; j_gene: TRBJ1-2; CDR3aa: CASSLGTYGYTF; CDR3nt: TGTGCCAGCAGCCTAGGGACGTATGGCTACACCTTC
v_gene: TRBV9; abundance: .; d_gene: TRBD2; len: 15; j_gene: TRBJ2-7; CDR3aa: CASSPSGGGRYEQYF; CDR3nt: TGTGCCAGCAGCCCAAGCGGGGGCGGGCGGTACGAGCAGTACTTC
v_gene: TRBV4-3; abundance: .; d_gene: .; len: 14; j_gene: TRBJ2-7; CDR3aa: CASSQDRHPYEQYF; CDR3nt: TGCGCCAGCAGCCAAGACAGGCACCCTTACGAGCAGTACTTC